These T cell receptor beta chains were read from a single sample in a study of identical twins. From the 5' RACE reads, TCRdb called clonotypes with MiXCR, one entry per CDR3 protein. The sample contains 250,000 or so distinct CDR3 sequences, approximately 7% of which appear only once. The same data also went into a second study, on yellow fever vaccine responses in identical twins.

What was sequenced was memory (CD45RO+) T cells sorted from blood. Receptor source: a young woman in good health. Each CDR3 is given with its conserved first and last residue. The D gene is left open where the match is weak. Size is omitted from some rows. Given values are once, few, many or a class for expanded clones.

TRBD2 | TRBJ2-1 | TRBV7-2 | - | TGTGCCAGCAGCTTAGGCGGGAGGGCCCACAATGAGCAGTTCTTC | CASSLGGRAHNEQFF
TRBD1 | TRBJ2-3 | TRBV20-1 | few | TGCAGTGCTTATACCGGGACAGTAACCGCTAGCACAGATACGCAGTATTTT | CSAYTGTVTASTDTQYF
- | TRBJ1-4 | TRBV6-1 | - | TGTGCCAGCAGTGAAGAGCGCAGGTCAACTAATGAAAAACTGTTTTTT | CASSEERRSTNEKLFF
- | TRBJ1-1 | TRBV5-1 | many | TGCGCCAGCAGCGTCGGGACGGAAGCTTTCTTT | CASSVGTEAFF
- | TRBJ2-5 | TRBV6-5 | - | TGTGCCAGCAGTTACTCGTGGGGGGCCGAGACCCAGTACTTC | CASSYSWGAETQYF
TRBD1 | TRBJ1-6 | TRBV6-5 | few | TGTGCCAGCAGTTATTTGGAGACAGGGGTAATCTATAATTCACCCCTCCACTTT | CASSYLETGVIYNSPLHF
TRBD2 | TRBJ2-1 | TRBV14 | few | TGTGCCAGCAGCCACGGGGGGGCCTTTAGGGAGCAGTTCTTC | CASSHGGAFREQFF
TRBD1 | TRBJ2-3 | TRBV24-1 | - | TGTGCCACCAGTGATTCGCCGGGACAGGAGTTTACAGATACGCAGTATTTT | CATSDSPGQEFTDTQYF
TRBD1 | TRBJ1-5 | TRBV5-5 | many | TGTGCCAGCAGCTTGACAGGGGTCGCGATAAATCAGCCCCAGCATTTT | CASSLTGVAINQPQHF
TRBD2 | TRBJ2-1 | TRBV11-1 | - | TGTGCCAGCAGCTTAGTGGGCGGGAGGGCCGGAATAAGTTCCTACAATGAGCAGTTCTTC | CASSLVGGRAGISSYNEQFF
- | TRBJ1-2 | TRBV10-3 | many | TGTGCCATCAGTGAGCCCGGGACCGAGGGTAAGGGCTACACCTTC | CAISEPGTEGKGYTF
TRBD1 | TRBJ1-2 | TRBV7-2 | many | TGTGCCAGCAGCTTAACTACAGGGGGAAACTATGGCTACACCTTC | CASSLTTGGNYGYTF
- | TRBJ1-2 | TRBV3-1 | many | TGTGCCAGCAGCCAAGTTGGGGCAGGGAACTATGGCTACACCTTC | CASSQVGAGNYGYTF
TRBD2 | TRBJ2-4 | TRBV7-2 | few | TGTGCCAGCAGCCCCACCCAGCGGGGGGGGACCAAAAACATTCAGTACTTC | CASSPTQRGGTKNIQYF
- | TRBJ2-7 | TRBV6-1 | few | TGTGCCAGCAGCAAAGACCTGCAGAGCATTCCCTCAAGGTACTTC | CASSKDLQSIPSRYF
- | TRBJ2-6 | TRBV27 | - | TGTGCCAGCAGTTTACTGAACTCTGGGGCCAACGTCCTGACTTTC | CASSLLNSGANVLTF
TRBD1 | TRBJ1-1 | TRBV7-6 | few | TGTGCCAGCAGCTCCCCGGGACAGGCGCTACAAGCTTTCTTT | CASSSPGQALQAFF
- | TRBJ1-5 | TRBV20-1 | - | TGCAGTGCTAGAGGGCAGACCAATCAGCCCCAGCATTTT | CSARGQTNQPQHF
- | TRBJ1-3 | TRBV25-1 | few | TGTGCCAGCAGTGATGGTGGAGGAGGCCAATCTACCATATATTTT | CASSDGGGGQSTIYF
- | TRBJ1-1 | TRBV5-1 | many | TGCGCCAGCAGCTTGAATATGAACACTGAAGCTTTCTTT | CASSLNMNTEAFF
TRBD2 | TRBJ2-3 | TRBV5-1 | - | TGCGCCAGCAGCTTGAGGCTAGCGGGAGTCTACACAGATACGCAGTATTTT | CASSLRLAGVYTDTQYF
TRBD1 | TRBJ2-1 | TRBV7-8 | - | TGTGCCAGCAGCTCCTCGGGACAGGCCTACAATGAGCAGTTCTTC | CASSSSGQAYNEQFF
- | TRBJ2-3 | TRBV4-1 | many | TGCGCCAGCAGCCCGCGGGCCACAGATACGCAGTATTTT | CASSPRATDTQYF
TRBD1 | TRBJ2-2 | TRBV12-3/TRBV12-4 | many | TGTGCCAGCAGGAGACAGGGGCGGGACACCGGGGAGCTGTTTTTT | CASRRQGRDTGELFF
TRBD2 | TRBJ2-3 | TRBV4-2 | - | TGTGCCAGCAGCCAAGGGGCGCGGGGGGATTCAGATACGCAGTATTTT | CASSQGARGDSDTQYF
- | TRBJ2-3 | TRBV12-3/TRBV12-4 | many | TGTGCCAGCAGTTTAACGCCGGGTGGGAGCACAGATACGCAGTATTTT | CASSLTPGGSTDTQYF
- | TRBJ1-1 | TRBV5-1 | few | TGCGCCAGCAGCTTGGCCCTACGGATGAACACTGAAGCTTTCTTT | CASSLALRMNTEAFF
TRBD1 | TRBJ1-1 | TRBV20-1 | - | TGCAGTGCTAACGGACAGGTTTCGAACACTGAAGCTTTCTTT | CSANGQVSNTEAFF
TRBD2 | TRBJ2-7 | TRBV20-1 | many | TGCAGTGCTTCAACGCCGCTAGCGGGCCCTGAGCAGTACTTC | CSASTPLAGPEQYF
- | TRBJ1-2 | TRBV2 | many | TGTGCCAGCAAGGGGATCAACTATGGCTACACCTTC | CASKGINYGYTF
- | TRBJ2-1 | TRBV20-1 | - | TGCAGTGCCACTTGGTCTAGCGAGCTCCATGAGCAGTTCTTC | CSATWSSELHEQFF
- | TRBJ2-7 | TRBV6-6 | many | TGTGCCAGCAGTGGGACCGCTTACGAGCAGTACTTC | CASSGTAYEQYF
TRBD2 | TRBJ2-3 | TRBV20-1 | - | TGCAGTGCTAGAGATAGGCGAGCGGGAGCGTCAGATACGCAGTATTTT | CSARDRRAGASDTQYF
- | TRBJ2-2 | TRBV20-1 | - | TGCAGTCCTATGAAGACTAACACCGGGGAGCTGTTTTTT | CSPMKTNTGELFF
TRBD2 | TRBJ2-3 | TRBV2 | - | TGTGCCAGCACCGTGGTCGGGAGGGCCGAGACAGATACGCAGTATTTT | CASTVVGRAETDTQYF
- | TRBJ2-7 | TRBV4-2 | - | TGTGCCAGCAGCCTGAGCTCCGGGGGGCCGGAATACGAGCAGTACTTC | CASSLSSGGPEYEQYF
- | TRBJ1-1 | TRBV7-2 | many | TGTGCCAGCAGCATGGGACGGGGCACTGAAGCTTTCTTT | CASSMGRGTEAFF
TRBD1 | TRBJ1-3 | TRBV3-1 | - | TGTGCCTCCACCCAAGATTTCCCCGGGACAGCCTCTGGAAACACCATATATTTT | CASTQDFPGTASGNTIYF
- | TRBJ2-3 | TRBV12-5 | - | TGTGCTAGTGGCCCCGGACTGAACACAGATACGCAGTATTTT | CASGPGLNTDTQYF
- | TRBJ2-7 | TRBV13 | - | TGTGCCAGCAGCTTTGGGTCCCTGGGGGAGCAGTACTTC | CASSFGSLGEQYF
- | TRBJ1-3 | TRBV7-8 | many | TGTGCCAGCAGCCCGGGGCGGCACTCTGGAAACACCATATATTTT | CASSPGRHSGNTIYF
TRBD2 | TRBJ2-1 | TRBV5-5 | many | TGTGCCAGCAGACCCCTAGCGGGAGGCTTGATGGAATACAATGAGCAGTTCTTC | CASRPLAGGLMEYNEQFF
- | TRBJ2-7 | TRBV14 | many | TGTGCCAGCAGCCAAAGTTCAGGGAATGCTTACGAGCAGTACTTC | CASSQSSGNAYEQYF
- | TRBJ1-1 | TRBV20-1 | few | TGCAGTACGGAGGTAGGGGGGAGGACTGAAGCTTTCTTT | CSTEVGGRTEAFF
TRBD2 | TRBJ2-1 | TRBV7-2 | - | TGTGCCAGCAGCCAAGGGGGGACTAGCGGGCATGAGCAGTTCTTC | CASSQGGTSGHEQFF
TRBD1 | TRBJ2-6 | TRBV2 | - | TGTGCCAGCTCGGGGACAGTTTCTGGGGCCAACGTCCTGACTTTC | CASSGTVSGANVLTF
- | TRBJ2-1 | TRBV6-1 | few | TGTGCCAGACCCGGGACAACCTTTGAGTGGTTTGAGCAGTTCTTC | CARPGTTFEWFEQFF
- | TRBJ2-3 | TRBV15 | many | TGTGCCACCAGCAGAGATGGTAGCCCCGGCACAGATACGCAGTATTTT | CATSRDGSPGTDTQYF
TRBD1 | TRBJ2-3 | TRBV12-3/TRBV12-4 | - | TGTGCCAGCAGGCGCCGGGACAGGGTCGGAGATACGCAGTATTTT | CASRRRDRVGDTQYF
TRBD1 | TRBJ2-1 | TRBV10-3 | few | TGTGCCACTTCGGACAGGGCTTACAATGAGCAGTTCTTC | CATSDRAYNEQFF
- | TRBJ1-1 | TRBV3-1 | - | TGTGCCAGCAGCCAGGGGGCAGGTACTGAAGCTTTCTTT | CASSQGAGTEAFF
TRBD1 | TRBJ2-3 | TRBV29-1 | many | TGCAGCGTCCCCCGGACCAGGGGGAACACAGATACGCAGTATTTT | CSVPRTRGNTDTQYF
- | TRBJ2-4 | TRBV20-1 | - | TGCAGTGCTAGTTTCGGGGCCTTAGCCAAAAACATTCAGTACTTC | CSASFGALAKNIQYF
TRBD2 | TRBJ2-7 | TRBV9 | many | TGTGCCAGCAGCGACGGACTAGCGGGAACCTACGAGCAGTACTTC | CASSDGLAGTYEQYF
- | TRBJ2-7 | TRBV14 | few | TGTGCCAGCAGCCAAGGGAGAAAAGGATATCGCTTATTCGCCTACGAGCAGTACTTC | CASSQGRKGYRLFAYEQYF
- | TRBJ2-2 | TRBV7-9 | many | TGTGCCAGCAACCAGGGCGACACCGGGGAGCTGTTTTTT | CASNQGDTGELFF
- | TRBJ2-7 | TRBV5-1 | many | TGCGCCAGCAGCTTGGGGCCATCGGGCTCCTACGAGCAGTACTTC | CASSLGPSGSYEQYF